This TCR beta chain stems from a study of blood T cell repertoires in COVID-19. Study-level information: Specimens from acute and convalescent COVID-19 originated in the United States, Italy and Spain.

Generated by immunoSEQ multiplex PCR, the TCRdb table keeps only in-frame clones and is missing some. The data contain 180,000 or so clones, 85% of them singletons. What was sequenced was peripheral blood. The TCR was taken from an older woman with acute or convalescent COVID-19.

Here the CDR3 DNA reads TGCGCCAGCAGCTTGGGGGCGGGAGTAGTCGAGACCCAGTACTTC. Amino acid sequence: CASSLGAGVVETQYF. The chain links TRBV5-1 to TRBJ2-5, with 7 nucleotides matching TRBD2. V trimming: 0 bases; J trimming: 5 bases; junction bases outside the gene matches: 7. Germline CDR1 and CDR2: SGHRS and YFSETQ. The CDR3 has 15 amino acids.